The present T cell receptor (beta chain) was sequenced within a study of post-analysis software for immune sequencing data. Notes on the study in general: Elevated frequency relative to controls characterized several TRBV segments in patients, TRBV5-6, TRBV5-1 and TRBV20-1 among them.

On this clonotype: Its antigen is unknown.

Prepared TCR beta cDNA libraries contained unique molecular identifiers. TCRdb re-called the PCR reads through MiXCR, storing one row per CDR3 protein. The table has hundreds of thousands of distinct CDR3 sequences, roughly 58% seen once. V shed 0 bases and J shed 1 base, with 9 bases lying between them. The CDR3 length is 15 residues. Germline CDR1 and CDR2: LGHNT and FRNRAP. This sequence originates from a girl aged 10 to 17 with multiple sclerosis. The sequenced sample consisted of blood. V gene TRBV12-5 combines with J gene TRBJ2-5; D gene ambiguous. The CDR3 reads CASGLVLTVQETQYF. As DNA, the CDR3 is TGTGCTAGTGGTTTGGTACTCACAGTCCAAGAGACCCAGTACTTC.